This T cell receptor beta chain was sequenced during a study of blood T cell repertoires in COVID-19. One Seattle source followed patients from active infection through their disease course. Clones were read by immunoSEQ multiplex PCR, and TCRdb kept only the in-frame ones, dropping some. The table has 300,000 to 350,000 clones, approximately 88% seen once; the top ten hold 9.9%. The length of the CDR3 is 16 residues. Germline values: CDR1 LGHNA, CDR2 YNFKEQ. V shed 3 bases and J shed 4 bases, with 16 bases lying between them. Specimen: peripheral blood. The V and J genes are TRBV4-2 and TRBJ1-5; D is uncertain. This clonotype was sampled from a man aged 25-40 years with COVID-19, enrolled during active disease. The chain's CDR3 is CASSHGEGSLNQPQHF. CDR3 sequence (DNA): TGTGCCAGCAGCCACGGGGAGGGCAGTCTTAATCAGCCCCAGCATTTT.